This T cell receptor (beta chain) was retrieved from a study of blood T cell repertoires in COVID-19. About the study: Researchers got acute and convalescent COVID-19 samples from the United States, Italy and Spain. PBMCs, B-cell-depleted T cells, or T cells were the source of the cDNA or gDNA that made up the material.

How the authors handled the data: Amplification with reference gene primers provided the estimates of nucleated cell counts. Repertoires were generated with immunoSEQ multiplex PCR, while TCRdb's copy carries only in-frame clones and drops some. V, J and clone size were drawn from that table, and D and trimming were deduced from the DNA. The sample lists 150,000 to 200,000 clones; around nine tenths were seen once. Enrollment of patients from Seattle took place during active infection, with longitudinal follow-up. The TCR was taken from a woman in her seventies with COVID-19, enrolled during active disease. The sample was peripheral blood.

CDR3 DNA sequence: TGCGCCAGCAGCCTCGGACAGAACACCGGGGAGCTGTTTTTT. Residues: CASSLGQNTGELFF. The genes are TRBV4-3 and TRBJ2-2; D perhaps matches TRBD1 (5 bases). Germline loops: CDR1 LGHNA, CDR2 YSLEER. CDR3 length: 14 amino acids. The V gene lost 4 bases and the J gene lost 1 base, with 7 bases spanning the gap.